Listed here are 6 T cell receptor beta chains from one sample, sequenced in a study of cytomegalovirus exposure and HLA in healthy donors. In the PCR, 60 Vbeta and 13 Jbeta primers were used. Assay used: immunoSEQ multiplex PCR; TCRdb lists only in-frame clones, some missing. This sample has about 170,000 clones, with 80% to 90% found just once. Sequenced: PBMCs. The receptors shown here come from a man aged 30 to 39 in good health and CMV-seropositive.

This chain joins TRBV11-2 and TRBJ1-1, with TRBD1 as a possible D gene (5 bases). The germline V gene encodes CDR1 SGHAT and CDR2 FQNNGV. Trimming pared 5 bases from V and 4 bases from J, leaving 14 bases between. The CDR3 has 14 amino acids. DNA for the CDR3: TGTGCCAGCAGCGCGGGGTTCGGGGGCACTGAAGCTTTCTTT. Protein sequence: CASSAGFGGTEAFF.

V is TRBV7-2 and J is TRBJ1-2; 9 nucleotides agree with TRBD1. The germline V gene has CDR1 SGHTA and CDR2 FQGNSA. Losses at the gene ends were 6 bases for V and 7 bases for J; bases not matched to a gene: 12. The CDR3 is 15 residues long. The CDR3 DNA follows: TGTGCCAGCAGTTACACTCCGGGACAGGGCGTTGGCTACACCTTC. It is translated as CASSYTPGQGVGYTF.

Remarks on this clone: The identical CDR3 is also encoded by other nucleotide sequences in the sample. V gene TRBV7-9 combines with J gene TRBJ2-5; D remains ambiguous. V dropped 5 bases and J dropped 2 bases, with 3 bases sitting between them. CDR3 size: 11 residues. The germline CDR1 and CDR2 sequences are SEHNR and FQNEAQ (reference sequence). CDR3 in amino acids: CASSLQETQYF. The CDR3 nucleotides are TGTGCCAGCAGCCTTCAAGAGACCCAGTACTTC.

The chain joins TRBV19 to TRBJ2-7; TRBD2 is a possible D gene (5 bases). Germline CDR1 reads LNHDA; CDR2 reads SQIVND (reference sequence). The ends were cut back, 6 bases at V and 1 base at J, with 16 bases in the middle. This CDR3 region has 15 residues. The CDR3 spells CASSPRAGGSYEQYF. CDR3 DNA sequence: TGTGCCAGTAGCCCCCGGGCCGGCGGGTCCTACGAGCAGTACTTC.

This CDR3 is CASSPGTSAYNEQFF. CDR3 coding DNA: TGTGCCAGCAGCCCTGGGACTAGCGCTTACAATGAGCAGTTCTTC. The V call is TRBV7-8, the J call TRBJ2-1, with 10 positions matching TRBD2. V lost 5 bases to trimming and J lost 4 bases; unmatched junction nucleotides: 5. The V gene's germline CDR1 is SGHVS and CDR2 FQNEAQ. CDR3 length: 15 residues.

The V call is TRBV7-6, the J call TRBJ2-7; the D gene is possibly TRBD2 (6 bases). The CDR3 has 13 residues. V was trimmed by 3 bases and J by 6 bases, leaving 12 bases between them. CDR1 is SGHVS and CDR2 is FNYEAQ in the germline V gene. CDR3 region: CASSLSGSIEQYF. DNA of the CDR3: TGTGCCAGCAGCTTGTCCGGGAGTATCGAGCAGTACTTC.